A selection of T cell receptor beta chains follows, all from one sample in a study of siplizumab effects on memory and regulatory T cells. Here immunoSEQ multiplex PCR was the method, and the copy in TCRdb shows in-frame clones only, minus some. The sample yields over 11,000 clones, roughly 50% seen once. Antigens of these TCRs are unknown. Input material: CFSE-low (dividing) CD4+ T cells sorted from an allogeneic mixed lymphocyte reaction. The source of these receptors is a human donor in good health; the cells came from an allogeneic mixed lymphocyte reaction. Each CDR3 is given with its conserved first and last residue. D genes are given only for firm matches. Clone size appears in some rows only: once, few, many, or a class for an expanded clone.

j_call d_call clone_size v_call cdr3_nt cdr3_aa
TRBJ1-2 NA once TRBV25-1 TGTGCCAGCAGTGAAGGGGGACCTAACTATGGCTACACCTTC CASSEGGPNYGYTF
TRBJ1-2 NA NA TRBV18 TGTGCCAGCTCACTCCAACAGGGAGGTAATGGCTACACCTTC CASSLQQGGNGYTF
TRBJ2-2 NA few TRBV6-5 TGTGCCAGCTGGAGGGGGGCCGGGGAGCTGTTTTTT CASWRGAGELFF
TRBJ1-2 NA few TRBV7-2 TGTGCCAGCAGCTTAGGATCGGGGAGTTCCAACTATGGCTACACCTTC CASSLGSGSSNYGYTF
TRBJ2-1 TRBD2 NA TRBV9 TGTGCCAGCAGCTCACACCCGGGACTAGCGGGTGGCAATGAGCAGTTCTTC CASSSHPGLAGGNEQFF
TRBJ2-5 NA NA TRBV5-1 TGCGCCAGTTCAATCCCAGGCGGAGAGACCCAGTACTTC CASSIPGGETQYF
TRBJ2-7 TRBD1 NA TRBV7-8 TGTGCCAGCAGCAGACTAACCGGGACAGCACATTCCTACGAGCAGTACTTC CASSRLTGTAHSYEQYF
TRBJ1-1 NA few TRBV25-1 TGTGCCAGCAGTCGGCACGGGAACGCTGAAGCTTTCTTT CASSRHGNAEAFF
TRBJ2-7 TRBD1 NA TRBV18 TGTGCCAGCTCATCAGACAGGGTAGCCTACGAGCAGTACTTC CASSSDRVAYEQYF
TRBJ2-5 NA NA TRBV7-9 TGTGCCAGCAGCTTAGCGCGTAATTATTGGGTCCAAGAGACCCAGTACTTC CASSLARNYWVQETQYF
TRBJ2-7 NA NA TRBV11-2 TGTGCCAGCAGCTTTGATCGAGGAGGAGCGATACACGAGCAGTACTTC CASSFDRGGAIHEQYF
TRBJ1-6 NA NA TRBV2 TGTGCCAGCAGTGAGGGGGAGGCCTGGAATTCACCCCTCCACTTT CASSEGEAWNSPLHF
TRBJ1-3 NA NA TRBV19 TGTGCCAGTAGTATAAGGGGGGGCCTCTCTGGAAACACCATATATTTT CASSIRGGLSGNTIYF
TRBJ2-4 NA NA TRBV7-8 TGTGCCAGCAGGGACGAGGGAACTGCCAAAAACATTCAGTACTTC CASRDEGTAKNIQYF
TRBJ1-2 NA NA TRBV29-1 TGCAGCGTTGGCAGGGTGGGTTGGGGCTACACCTTC CSVGRVGWGYTF
TRBJ2-7 NA NA TRBV4-1 TGCGCCAGCAGCCAAACCCGGGTGCCCGCCTACGAGCAGTACTTC CASSQTRVPAYEQYF
TRBJ1-1 TRBD1 NA TRBV30 TGTGCCTGGGACAGGGCGAACACTGAAGCTTTCTTT CAWDRANTEAFF
TRBJ1-6 NA NA TRBV30 TGTGCCTGGCCAACCAAAGGGGGGTGGAGGGGTAATTCACCCCTCCACTTT CAWPTKGGWRGNSPLHF
TRBJ1-1 TRBD1 few TRBV6-5 TGTGCCAGCAGTGCCCGGACAGGGAACACTGAAGCTTTCTTT CASSARTGNTEAFF
TRBJ2-3 NA few TRBV5-3 TGTGCCGTAAACGAAGTCACAGATACGCAGTATTTT CAVNEVTDTQYF
TRBJ2-2 NA NA TRBV7-1 TGTGCCAGCAGCCGGAGGACCGGGGAGCTGTTTTTT CASSRRTGELFF
TRBJ2-2 NA few TRBV21-1 TGTGCCAGCAGACAGTGCCAGCCAGGGGACACCGGGGAGCTGTTTTTT CASRQCQPGDTGELFF
TRBJ2-3 NA NA TRBV5-6 TGTGCCAGCAGCCCGTCAGCGGTCCGCACAGATACGCAGTATTTT CASSPSAVRTDTQYF
TRBJ1-2 NA NA TRBV19 TGTGCCAGTAGTATTCGGCCAGCCTCCTATGGCTACACCTTC CASSIRPASYGYTF
TRBJ1-1 TRBD1 NA TRBV2 TGTGCCAGCAGTGGGGACAGCATGAACACTGAAGCTTTCTTT CASSGDSMNTEAFF
TRBJ2-7 NA few TRBV5-1 TGCGCCAGCAGCTTGGATTTCTACGAGCAGTACTTC CASSLDFYEQYF
TRBJ1-2 NA NA TRBV5-1 TGCGCCAGCAGGGACAGTAACTATGGCTACACCTTC CASRDSNYGYTF
TRBJ2-3 NA NA TRBV5-1 TGCGCCAGCAGCTTGGGCCTGACACTGATCGCGGCCACAGATACGCAGTATTTT CASSLGLTLIAATDTQYF
TRBJ2-4 TRBD2 NA TRBV19 TGTGCCAGTAGTATGATGAGCGGGAGGCAGGCCAAAAACATTCAGTACTTC CASSMMSGRQAKNIQYF
TRBJ1-2 NA once TRBV29-1 TGCAGCGTTGGGTTAACAGGGTTTAGCTACACCTTC CSVGLTGFSYTF
TRBJ2-1 NA few TRBV30 TGTGCCTGGAACAGGGTGTCATCCTACAATGAGCAGTTCTTC CAWNRVSSYNEQFF
TRBJ1-1 NA NA TRBV5-1 TGCGCCAGCAGCCCCAAACAGGGCCTGAACACTGAAGCTTTCTTT CASSPKQGLNTEAFF
TRBJ1-2 TRBD1 NA TRBV28 TGTGCCAGCAGTTATGCGGACAGGCCATATTATGGCTACACCTTC CASSYADRPYYGYTF
TRBJ2-3 NA few TRBV7-7 TGTGCTAGCAGCTTAATTCCGGGGGACGTCACAGATACGCAGTATTTT CASSLIPGDVTDTQYF
TRBJ1-2 TRBD1 medium-sized TRBV6-1 TGTGCCAGCAAGACAGGGGTCAACTATGGCTACACCTTC CASKTGVNYGYTF
TRBJ2-7 TRBD2 NA TRBV6-5 TGTGCCAGCAGTGCTTCAGGGACTACCTACGAGCAGTACTTC CASSASGTTYEQYF
TRBJ2-1 NA NA TRBV6-5 TGTGCCAGCAGTTCCTGGACGGCTCCTACTGGGCAGTTCTTC CASSSWTAPTGQFF
TRBJ1-2 TRBD1 medium-sized TRBV5-6 TGTGCCAGCAGCCAAGGGACAGCCGGCTACACCTTC CASSQGTAGYTF
TRBJ1-1 NA NA TRBV5-1 TGCGCCAGCAGCTTGGTAGGCATGAACACTGAAGCTTTCTTT CASSLVGMNTEAFF
TRBJ1-2 NA NA TRBV7-2 TGTGCCAGCAGCTTAGGTGACGGATATAACTATGGCTACACCTTC CASSLGDGYNYGYTF